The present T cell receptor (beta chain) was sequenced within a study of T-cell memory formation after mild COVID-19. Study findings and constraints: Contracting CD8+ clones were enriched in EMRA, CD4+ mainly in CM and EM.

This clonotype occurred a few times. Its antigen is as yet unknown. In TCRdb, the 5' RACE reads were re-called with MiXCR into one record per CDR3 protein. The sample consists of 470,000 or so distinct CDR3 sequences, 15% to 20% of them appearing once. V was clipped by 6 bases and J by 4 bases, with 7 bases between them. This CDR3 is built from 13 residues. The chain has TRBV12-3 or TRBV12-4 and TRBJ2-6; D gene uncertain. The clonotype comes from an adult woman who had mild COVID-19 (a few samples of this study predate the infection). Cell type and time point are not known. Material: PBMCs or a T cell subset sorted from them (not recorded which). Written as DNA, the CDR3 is TGTGCCAGCAGGGTCGTCGGGGCCAACGTCCTGACTTTC. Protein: CASRVVGANVLTF.